Shown below are 9 T cell receptor beta chains from a single sample sequenced in a study of early T cells in non-severe SARS-CoV-2 infection. MiXCR was run by TCRdb on the 5' RACE reads, yielding one entry per CDR3 protein. The table has about 60,000 distinct CDR3 sequences, about an eighth seen once. The sequencing sample was made of whole blood. These receptor sequences come from an adult who was a healthcare worker with PCR-confirmed SARS-CoV-2 infection or an uninfected control (not recorded which).

This clonotype was detected many times. V is TRBV6-1 and J is TRBJ2-7; the match to TRBD2 covers 14 bases. The CDR3 is 17 residues long. V was clipped by 2 bases and J by 2 bases; unmatched bases: 5. CDR1 is MNHNS, CDR2 SASEGT, per germline. The CDR3 is CASSERTSGGFAYEQYF. CDR3 DNA sequence: TGTGCCAGCAGTGAAAGGACTAGCGGGGGGTTCGCCTACGAGCAGTACTTC.

The gene calls are TRBV9 and TRBJ2-2; no clear D gene. With 7 bases removed from V and 1 base from J, the gap between germline ends came to 5 bases. Germline V gene sequence: CDR1 SGDLS, CDR2 YYNGEE. The CDR3 covers 12 residues. Here the CDR3 reads CASGKNTGELFF. In DNA, the CDR3 is TGTGCCAGCGGGAAGAACACCGGGGAGCTGTTTTTT.

This clonotype was seen ten or more times. V is TRBV2 and J is TRBJ1-1; D gene ambiguous. Germline CDR1 and CDR2: SNHLY and FYNNEI. This CDR3 spans 13 amino acids. Trimming removed 5 bases from V and 3 bases from J, with 10 bases in between. CDR3 in amino acids: CASSPNTDTEAFF. Written as DNA, the CDR3 is TGTGCCAGCAGTCCTAACACCGACACTGAAGCTTTCTTT.

Only a few counts were recorded for this clonotype. The chain links TRBV3-1 to TRBJ2-7, with 10 positions matching TRBD1. This CDR3 has 15 amino acids. Germline loops: CDR1 LGHDT, CDR2 YNNKEL (reference sequence). Trimming took 4 bases from V and 6 from J; bases not matched to a gene: 9. The CDR3 DNA reads as TGTGCCAGCAGCCCAGGCGGGACAGGGGACGGCGAGCAGTACTTC. Its translation: CASSPGGTGDGEQYF.

This clonotype came up a few times. The chain links TRBV12-3 or TRBV12-4 to TRBJ2-7; 8 positions agree with TRBD2. The CDR3 spans 14 residues. J gave up 3 bases and V 4 bases, and 5 bases lay outside the gene matches. This CDR3 reads CASSYSGAGYEQYF. In DNA, the CDR3 is TGTGCCAGCAGTTATAGCGGGGCCGGCTACGAGCAGTACTTC.

The chain has TRBV9 and TRBJ2-1, with TRBD2 identical over 10 bases. V shed 4 bases and J 6 bases; nucleotides not matched to a gene: 10. The germline V gene has CDR1 SGDLS and CDR2 YYNGEE. This CDR3 is built from 16 residues. The CDR3 DNA reads as TGTGCCAGCAGCACAAGCGGGGGGGCCAAGGGCAATGAGCAGTTCTTC. Translated, it gives CASSTSGGAKGNEQFF.

This clonotype was seen only a few times. V usage is TRBV2 and J usage is TRBJ1-4; D remains unclear. V shed 2 bases and J shed 0 bases, with 13 bases lying between them. This CDR3 has 17 residues. Germline CDR1 and CDR2: SNHLY and FYNNEI. CDR3 sequence: CASSEHGKWATNEKLFF. CDR3 coding DNA: TGTGCCAGCAGTGAACATGGGAAATGGGCAACTAATGAAAAACTGTTTTTT.

V is TRBV18 and J is TRBJ2-4; a possible D gene is TRBD2 (5 bases). Trimming stripped 3 bases from V and 7 bases from J, with 19 bases between. The CDR3 length is 16 residues. The V gene's germline CDR1 is KGHSH and CDR2 LQKENI. Here the CDR3 reads CASSPGVPSVSNIQYF. CDR3 bases: TGTGCCAGCTCACCGGGAGTTCCTTCGGTTTCGAACATTCAGTACTTC.

This clonotype has just a few counts. This rearrangement joins TRBV2 to TRBJ2-7, with 12 bases identical to TRBD1. The germline V gene has CDR1 SNHLY and CDR2 FYNNEI. Trimming at V came to 5 bases and at J to 4 bases, leaving 12 bases not matched to a gene. CDR3 size: 17 residues. CDR3 amino acids: CASSFRYRDRGQYEQYF. CDR3 in DNA: TGTGCCAGCAGTTTTAGATACCGGGACAGGGGGCAGTACGAGCAGTACTTC.